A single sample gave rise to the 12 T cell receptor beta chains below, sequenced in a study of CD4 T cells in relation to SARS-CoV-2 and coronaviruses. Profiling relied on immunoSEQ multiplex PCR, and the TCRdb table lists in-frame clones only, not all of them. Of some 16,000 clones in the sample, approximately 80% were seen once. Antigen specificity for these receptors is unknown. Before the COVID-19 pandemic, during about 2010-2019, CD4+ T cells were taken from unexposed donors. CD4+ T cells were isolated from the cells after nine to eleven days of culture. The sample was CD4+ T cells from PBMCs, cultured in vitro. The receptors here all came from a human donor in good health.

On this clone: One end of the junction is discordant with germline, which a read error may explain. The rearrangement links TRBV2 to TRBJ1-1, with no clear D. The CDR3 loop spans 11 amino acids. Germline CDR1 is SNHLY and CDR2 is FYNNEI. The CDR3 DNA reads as TGTGCCAGCAGTCTTGACGGGAAGCTTCTCTTT. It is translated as CASSLDGKLLF.

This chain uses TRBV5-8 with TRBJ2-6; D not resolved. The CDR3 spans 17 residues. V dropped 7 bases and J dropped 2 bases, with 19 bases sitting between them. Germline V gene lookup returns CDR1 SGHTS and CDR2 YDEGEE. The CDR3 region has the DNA TGTGCCAGCTTGGGCAGCTCCGCCGTGGCTGGGGCCAACGTCCTGACTTTC. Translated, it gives CASLGSSAVAGANVLTF.

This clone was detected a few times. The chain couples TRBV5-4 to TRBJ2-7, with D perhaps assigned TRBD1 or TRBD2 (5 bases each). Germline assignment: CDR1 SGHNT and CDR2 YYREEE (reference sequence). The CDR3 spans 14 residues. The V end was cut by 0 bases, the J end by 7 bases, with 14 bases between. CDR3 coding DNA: TGTGCCAGCAGCTTGGTCCGGGACGTCCGGGAGCAGTACTTC. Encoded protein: CASSLVRDVREQYF.

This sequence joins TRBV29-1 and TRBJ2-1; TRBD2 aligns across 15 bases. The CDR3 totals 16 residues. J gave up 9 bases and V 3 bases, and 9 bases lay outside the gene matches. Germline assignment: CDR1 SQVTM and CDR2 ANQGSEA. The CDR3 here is CSVDQRQGLAGGEQFF. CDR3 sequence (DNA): TGCAGCGTTGACCAACGACAGGGACTAGCGGGAGGTGAGCAGTTCTTC.

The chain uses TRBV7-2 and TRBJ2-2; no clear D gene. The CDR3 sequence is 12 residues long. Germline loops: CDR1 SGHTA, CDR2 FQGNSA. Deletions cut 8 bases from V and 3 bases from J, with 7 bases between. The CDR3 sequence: CASSADTGELFF. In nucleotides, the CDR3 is TGTGCCAGCTCGGCGGACACCGGGGAGCTGTTTTTT.

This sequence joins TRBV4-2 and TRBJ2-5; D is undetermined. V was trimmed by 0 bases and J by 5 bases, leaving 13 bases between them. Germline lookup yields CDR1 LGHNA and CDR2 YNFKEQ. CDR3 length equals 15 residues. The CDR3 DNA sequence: TGTGCCAGCAGCCAAGATGGTGCAGGAGTGGAGACCCAGTACTTC. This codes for CASSQDGAGVETQYF.

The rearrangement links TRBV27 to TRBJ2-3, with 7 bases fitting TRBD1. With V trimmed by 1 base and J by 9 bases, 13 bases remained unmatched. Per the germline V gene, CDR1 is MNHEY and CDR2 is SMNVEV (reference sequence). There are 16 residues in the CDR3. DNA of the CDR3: TGTGCCAGCAGTTTATTGTTGACAGGGATTAAGAAGACGCAGTATTTT. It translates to CASSLLLTGIKKTQYF.

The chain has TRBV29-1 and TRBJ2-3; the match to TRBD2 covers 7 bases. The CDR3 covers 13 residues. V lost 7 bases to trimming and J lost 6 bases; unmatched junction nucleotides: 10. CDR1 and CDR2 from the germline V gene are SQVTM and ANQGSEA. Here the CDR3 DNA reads TGCAGCGGGCAGCGGGATAGGATGGATACGCAGTATTTT. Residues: CSGQRDRMDTQYF.

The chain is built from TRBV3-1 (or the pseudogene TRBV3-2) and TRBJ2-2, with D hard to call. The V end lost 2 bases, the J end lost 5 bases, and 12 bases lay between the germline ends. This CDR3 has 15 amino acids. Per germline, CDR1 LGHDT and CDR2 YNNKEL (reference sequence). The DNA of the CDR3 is TGTGCCAGCAGCCAATCGCCGATGGCAACCGGGGAGCTGTTTTTT. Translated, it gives CASSQSPMATGELFF.

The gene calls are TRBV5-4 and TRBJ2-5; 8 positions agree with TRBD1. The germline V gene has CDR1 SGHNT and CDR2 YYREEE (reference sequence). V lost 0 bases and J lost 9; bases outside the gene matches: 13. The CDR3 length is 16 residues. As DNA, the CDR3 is TGTGCCAGCAGCTTGGCGACAGGGGCTAGGCTTGGGGCCCAGTACTTC. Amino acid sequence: CASSLATGARLGAQYF.

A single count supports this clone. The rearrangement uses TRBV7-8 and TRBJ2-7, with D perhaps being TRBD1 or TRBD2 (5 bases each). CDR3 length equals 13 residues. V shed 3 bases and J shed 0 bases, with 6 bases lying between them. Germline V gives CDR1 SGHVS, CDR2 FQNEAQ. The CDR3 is CASSLGDSYEQYF. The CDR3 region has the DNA TGTGCCAGCAGCTTGGGGGACTCCTACGAGCAGTACTTC.

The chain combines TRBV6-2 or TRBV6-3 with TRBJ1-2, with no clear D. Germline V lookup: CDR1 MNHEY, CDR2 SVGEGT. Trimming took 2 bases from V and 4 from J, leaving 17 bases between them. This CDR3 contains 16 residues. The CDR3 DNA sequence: TGTGCCAGCAGTTACGGGCTTCTACGGGGAGGCTATGGCTACACCTTC. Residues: CASSYGLLRGGYGYTF.